Presented here are 21 T cell receptor beta chains from one specimen sequenced in a study of OX40 agonist ivuxolimab in advanced cancers. Libraries were prepared by immunoSEQ multiplex PCR; TCRdb keeps only in-frame clonotypes and omits some of them. The sample consists of 65,000 to 75,000 clones, roughly 85% of them appearing once. The sequences come from CD4+ or CD8+ T cells sorted from blood, collected in a trial of the OX40 agonist ivuxolimab. Receptors were obtained from an adult with an advanced solid tumor such as melanoma, head and neck, liver or kidney cancer.

By sample fraction, this clone is medium-sized. The rearrangement uses TRBV18 and TRBJ1-1, with D perhaps matching TRBD1 (5 bases). Trimming shortened V by 3 bases and J by 5 bases, and 13 bases separated the two germline ends. CDR1 is KGHSH, CDR2 LQKENI, per germline. This CDR3 region has 14 residues. In DNA form, the CDR3 reads TGTGCCAGCTCACCGGGCGGTGGGGGAACTGAAGCTTTCTTT. Amino acid sequence: CASSPGGGGTEAFF.

The chain recombines TRBV6-5 with TRBJ1-5, with D maybe TRBD1 (6 bases). The CDR3 is 12 amino acids. CDR1 is MNHEY, CDR2 SVGAGI, per germline. The CDR3 nucleotides are TGTGTCACCAGGGGTGGCAATCAGCCCCAGCATTTT. It yields the protein CVTRGGNQPQHF.

The chain recombines TRBV7-2 with TRBJ1-1; 7 positions match TRBD1. With 3 bases clipped from V and 2 bases from J, the junction kept 3 bases outside the gene matches. The CDR3 covers 14 residues. From germline, CDR1 is SGHTA and CDR2 FQGNSA. The CDR3 nucleotides read TGTGCCAGCAGCTTCAGGGGGAGAAACACTGAAGCTTTCTTT. Amino acid sequence: CASSFRGRNTEAFF.

The chain couples TRBV19 to TRBJ2-7; no firm D call. V was trimmed by 6 bases and J by 5 bases, leaving 17 bases between them. The CDR3 consists of 14 residues. Germline CDR1 is LNHDA and CDR2 is SQIVND (reference sequence). CDR3 DNA sequence: TGTGCCAGTAGAGCCCTGGCAGCCGGAAACGAGCAGTACTTC. It encodes CASRALAAGNEQYF.

This sequence joins TRBV10-3 and TRBJ2-1, with D tentatively TRBD2 (5 bases). Per the germline V gene, CDR1 is ENHRY and CDR2 is SYGVKD. Trimming cost V 3 bases and J 3 bases, with 18 bases left between them. This CDR3 comprises 17 residues. The CDR3 here is CAISETAASRGYNEQFF. CDR3 bases: TGTGCCATCAGTGAAACAGCGGCGTCCCGGGGCTACAATGAGCAGTTCTTC.

The V call is TRBV4-1, the J call TRBJ1-3; D is uncertain. CDR3 length: 13 amino acids. Per germline, CDR1 MGHRA and CDR2 YSYEKL. The V end lost 1 base, the J end lost 7 bases, and 8 bases lay between the germline ends. CDR3 residues: CASSQVVGNTIYF. The CDR3 nucleotides are TGCGCCAGCAGCCAAGTGGTCGGTAACACCATATATTTT.

This chain links TRBV7-9 with TRBJ1-1; no clear D. CDR1 and CDR2 from the germline V gene are SEHNR and FQNEAQ (reference sequence). Trimming cost V 4 bases and J 0 bases, with 6 bases left between them. CDR3 size: 13 residues. Written as DNA, the CDR3 is TGTGCCAGCAGCTCAGAACTGAACACTGAAGCTTTCTTT. Translation gives CASSSELNTEAFF.

The gene calls are TRBV11-2 and TRBJ2-3; D gene uncertain. Per the germline V gene, CDR1 is SGHAT and CDR2 is FQNNGV. The ends were cut back, 5 bases at V and 3 bases at J, with 3 bases in the middle. The CDR3 loop spans 11 amino acids. CDR3 nucleotide sequence: TGTGCCAGCAGCCATACAGATACGCAGTATTTT. It is translated as CASSHTDTQYF.

This chain joins TRBV7-9 and TRBJ1-1; 11 bases line up with TRBD1. This CDR3 spans 12 amino acids. J gave up 12 bases and V 3 bases, and 3 bases lay outside the gene matches. Per the germline V gene, CDR1 is SEHNR and CDR2 is FQNEAQ (reference sequence). Written as DNA, the CDR3 is TGTGCCAGCAGCTTGGGACAGGGGGACACTTTCTTT. It is translated as CASSLGQGDTFF.

This clone is a singleton in its sample. The chain links TRBV5-1 to TRBJ2-3; D gene ambiguous. Trimming pared 5 bases from V and 6 bases from J, leaving 16 bases between. The CDR3 loop spans 14 amino acids. Germline CDR1 reads SGHRS; CDR2 reads YFSETQ. The CDR3 sequence is CASSAGPLADTQYF. The CDR3 DNA sequence: TGCGCCAGCAGTGCCGGGCCCCTGGCCGATACGCAGTATTTT.

This chain joins TRBV5-6 and TRBJ2-7; D not certain. The CDR3 runs to 11 residues. The germline V gene encodes CDR1 SGHDT and CDR2 YYEEEE. Trimming cost V 3 bases and J 7 bases, with 8 bases left between them. The CDR3 loop is CASSWSEEQYF. Here the CDR3 DNA reads TGTGCCAGCAGCTGGAGTGAGGAGCAGTACTTC.

This clone was picked up one time. The chain couples TRBV5-4 to TRBJ2-3; D uncertain. Germline values: CDR1 SGHNT, CDR2 YYREEE (reference sequence). V was cut by 5 bases and J by 4 bases, with 8 bases left in between. The CDR3 is made up of 12 amino acids. The CDR3: CASSSGPDTQYF. The CDR3 coding sequence is TGTGCCAGCAGTTCGGGCCCAGATACGCAGTATTTT.

This chain links TRBV6-4 with TRBJ2-7, with 8 bases identical to TRBD1. The junction had 8 bases not matched to a gene; V was cut back by 7 bases and J by 3 bases. The CDR3 covers 14 residues. CDR1 and CDR2 from the germline V gene are MRHNA and SNTAGT. The CDR3 reads CASISRTGHYEQYF. Written as DNA, the CDR3 is TGTGCCAGCATCTCAAGGACAGGGCACTACGAGCAGTACTTC.

The rearrangement links TRBV7-2 to TRBJ1-3, with TRBD1 matching over 9 bases. The CDR3 has 15 amino acids. The J segment lost 0 bases and the V segment lost 4 bases, leaving 1 base of the junction unmatched. CDR1 and CDR2 (germline): SGHTA, FQGNSA. The CDR3 sequence: CASSSTGGSGNTIYF. The CDR3 bases are TGTGCCAGCAGCTCGACAGGGGGCTCTGGAAACACCATATATTTT.

The chain links TRBV20-1 to TRBJ2-5; no definite D call. Trimming took off 3 bases at V and 6 bases at J, with 5 bases between the two ends. The CDR3 has 10 amino acids. Germline V gene lookup returns CDR1 DFQATT and CDR2 SNEGSKA (reference sequence). Written as DNA, the CDR3 is TGCAGTGCTAGTTTACAGACCCAGTACTTC. It specifies CSASLQTQYF.

The chain joins TRBV5-4 to TRBJ2-5; 8 nucleotides line up with TRBD2. The junction had 9 bases not matched to a gene; V was cut back by 0 bases and J by 5 bases. The V gene's germline CDR1 is SGHNT and CDR2 YYREEE (reference sequence). This CDR3 spans 16 amino acids. The CDR3 loop reads CASSLASGSISETQYF. The CDR3 region has the DNA TGTGCCAGCAGCTTGGCCAGCGGGAGCATTTCGGAGACCCAGTACTTC.

The V call is TRBV6-9, the J call TRBJ1-1; the D gene is possibly TRBD1 (6 bases). The V gene lost 3 bases and the J gene lost 10 bases, with 9 bases spanning the gap. This CDR3 is built from 11 residues. Germline V gene sequence: CDR1 MNHGY, CDR2 SVAAGI. The CDR3, as DNA: TGTGCCAGCAGTTACGGCAGGGGAGCTTTCTTT. Residues: CASSYGRGAFF.

The rearrangement joins TRBV15 to TRBJ1-4; D is unclear. In germline, CDR1 is LNHNV, CDR2 YYDKDF (reference sequence). Trimming removed 5 bases at V and 7 bases at J, with 20 bases between. The CDR3 consists of 16 residues. The DNA for the CDR3 is TGTGCCACCAGCCCTGGACTATTAACATTCAGTGAAAAACTGTTTTTT. Translation gives CATSPGLLTFSEKLFF.

This chain links TRBV28 with TRBJ2-2; a weak D match, TRBD2 (7 bases). CDR1 MDHEN and CDR2 SYDVKM come from the germline V gene. V lost 7 bases to trimming and J lost 4 bases, with 19 bases between them. The CDR3 consists of 16 residues. CDR3 sequence (DNA): TGTGCCAGCATCAATGGGGGGGCGCAGAGCACCGGGGAGCTGTTTTTT. This gives the protein CASINGGAQSTGELFF. The complete variable domain, with remaining parts taken from reference TRBV28 and TRBJ2-2, reads DVKVTQSSRYLVKRTGEKVFLECVQDMDHENMFWYRQDPGLGLRLIYFSYDVKMKEKGDIPEGYSVSREKKERFSLILESASTNQTSMYLCASINGGAQSTGELFFGEGSRLTVL.

V is TRBV6-6 and J is TRBJ1-1; D uncertain. V lost 2 bases and J 1 base, leaving 8 bases between the germline ends. CDR3 length: 14 residues. Germline loops: CDR1 MNHNY, CDR2 SVGAGI (reference sequence). CDR3 nucleotide sequence: TGTGCCAGCAGTTACGTAGCGGGGAACACTGAAGCTTTCTTT. Its protein is CASSYVAGNTEAFF.

The gene calls are TRBV4-2 and TRBJ1-5; D uncertain. The CDR3 spans 14 residues. CDR1 is LGHNA and CDR2 is YNFKEQ in the germline V gene. Trimming took 2 bases from V and 0 from J, leaving 5 bases between them. For the CDR3, the DNA is TGTGCCAGCAGCCAACAGGTTAGCAATCAGCCCCAGCATTTT. Translated: CASSQQVSNQPQHF.